The 10 T cell receptor beta chains below come from one sample, sequenced in a study of blood T cells in healthy people across ages. Primers used in a second PCR of roughly 6 to 12 cycles were a sample-barcoded 5' primer and a J-beta primer mix. In TCRdb, the 5' RACE reads were re-called with MiXCR into one record per CDR3 protein. The sample lists more than 900,000 distinct CDR3 sequences; under 35% were seen once. These same records also appear under a second study, on T cells of mothers and their children.

The sample consisted of blood. The receptors shown here come from a middle-aged woman in good health.

There are a few counts of this clonotype. This chain uses TRBV18 with TRBJ2-3; the D is unclear. Per germline, CDR1 KGHSH and CDR2 LQKENI. With 1 base removed from V and 5 bases from J, the gap between germline ends came to 10 bases. The length of the CDR3 is 14 residues. DNA for the CDR3: TGTGCCAGCTCACCACTGGGGTATGGAGATACGCAGTATTTT. Its protein is CASSPLGYGDTQYF.

V and J are TRBV19 and TRBJ2-6, with 8 bases fitting TRBD1. This CDR3 spans 19 amino acids. In germline, CDR1 is LNHDA, CDR2 SQIVND (reference sequence). The ends lost 5 bases at V and 0 bases at J; junction bases unmatched: 12. CDR3 sequence: CASSVQPGQVNSGANVLTF. CDR3 DNA sequence: TGTGCCAGTAGTGTCCAACCGGGACAGGTGAACTCTGGGGCCAACGTCCTGACTTTC.

The rearrangement links TRBV27 to TRBJ2-7; D is possibly TRBD1 (5 bases). This CDR3 contains 17 residues. V lost 4 bases and J lost 2, with 21 bases in between. Germline V gene sequence: CDR1 MNHEY, CDR2 SMNVEV (reference sequence). For the CDR3, the DNA is TGTGCCAGCAGTTCCCCTTCGGGCGCAGGGCCTACCTACGAGCAGTACTTC. It specifies CASSSPSGAGPTYEQYF.

This clonotype was found many times. The chain employs TRBV7-9 and TRBJ2-7; D is perhaps TRBD1 (6 bases). The CDR3 totals 14 residues. Trimming removed 2 bases from V and 3 bases from J, with 11 bases in between. Germline V gene lookup returns CDR1 SEHNR and CDR2 FQNEAQ (reference sequence). The CDR3 bases are TGTGCCAGCAGCTTAAAGACGGGACACTACGAGCAGTACTTC. It is translated as CASSLKTGHYEQYF.

The V and J genes are TRBV9 and TRBJ1-1; 7 nucleotides match TRBD1. The CDR3 is 15 amino acids. V shed 3 bases and J 1 base; nucleotides not matched to a gene: 6. In germline, CDR1 is SGDLS, CDR2 YYNGEE. As DNA, the CDR3 is TGTGCCAGCAGCGCACCCGGGACAGAGAACACTGAAGCTTTCTTT. Its translation: CASSAPGTENTEAFF.

This clonotype has a single count. The chain links TRBV5-6 to TRBJ2-2; D perhaps matches TRBD1 (5 bases). From germline, CDR1 is SGHDT and CDR2 YYEEEE. Deletions cut 1 base from V and 1 base from J, with 11 bases between. The CDR3 spans 16 residues. Written as DNA, the CDR3 is TGTGCCAGCAGCTTGCCCAGGGTGGGGAACACCGGGGAGCTGTTTTTT. Amino acids: CASSLPRVGNTGELFF.

The sample holds a few counts of this clonotype. The chain employs TRBV4-3 and TRBJ2-3, with no clear D. Between the trimmed V and J ends, which lost 1 base and 0 bases, there was a span of 14 bases. The CDR3 runs to 17 residues. Germline CDR1 and CDR2: LGHNA and YSLEER. The CDR3 reads CASSQVGSTGSTDTQYF. The DNA for the CDR3 is TGCGCCAGCAGCCAAGTTGGCAGCACCGGGAGCACAGATACGCAGTATTTT.

The chain combines TRBV12-3 or TRBV12-4 with TRBJ1-1, with 7 bases identical to TRBD1. The CDR3 sequence is 14 residues long. V gave up 8 bases and J gave up 1 base; unmatched junction bases: 7. The CDR3 region has the DNA TGTGCCAGCCGGGAACGGACAGGGAACACTGAAGCTTTCTTT. Amino acids: CASRERTGNTEAFF.

There are a few counts of this clonotype. V usage is TRBV12-3 or TRBV12-4 and J usage is TRBJ1-2; D is undetermined. With 5 bases removed from V and 7 bases from J, the gap between germline ends came to 11 bases. The CDR3 is 12 amino acids. CDR3 region: CASSPRVSGYTF. CDR3 bases: TGTGCCAGCAGTCCTAGGGTCTCTGGCTACACCTTC.

There are a few counts of this clonotype. This chain uses TRBV12-3 or TRBV12-4 with TRBJ2-4; D might be TRBD1 (6 bases). TRBJ2-7 explains the end of the DNA better; the J call may be wrong. The CDR3 sequence is 13 residues long. CDR3 protein: CASSYDIQGEQYF. The DNA for the CDR3 is TGTGCCAGCAGTTACGATATACAGGGCGAGCAGTACTTC.